One sample yielded the 5 T cell receptor beta chains listed below, sequenced in a study of blood T cell repertoires in COVID-19. Measured with immunoSEQ multiplex PCR; TCRdb has only the in-frame clones, and not every one. The repertoire holds about 70,000 clones, with around 86% as singletons. The sequenced material came from peripheral blood. The receptors originated from a woman between 18 and 30 years old with acute or convalescent COVID-19.

The chain is built from TRBV5-1 and TRBJ1-2; perhaps TRBD1 as D (5 bases). The germline CDR1 and CDR2 sequences are SGHRS and YFSETQ. Trimming took 0 bases from V and 2 from J, leaving 5 bases between them. The CDR3 contains 13 residues. This CDR3 reads CASSLDRNYGYTF. CDR3 nucleotides: TGCGCCAGCAGCTTGGACAGGAACTATGGCTACACCTTC.

The chain combines TRBV10-3 with TRBJ1-1; tentative D call: TRBD1 (5 bases). The CDR3 length is 12 residues. Germline values: CDR1 ENHRY, CDR2 SYGVKD. V was pared by 4 bases and J by 2 bases, with 5 bases between. The CDR3 sequence is CAISGTNTEAFF. The CDR3 DNA reads TGTGCCATCAGTGGGACAAACACTGAAGCTTTCTTT.

This sequence joins TRBV5-5 and TRBJ2-7, with D perhaps matching TRBD1 (6 bases). Germline CDR1 reads SGHKS; CDR2 reads YYEKEE (reference sequence). Trimming cost V 5 bases and J 6 bases, with 18 bases left between them. The CDR3 has 14 residues. The CDR3: CASSYPGQTGEQYF. In nucleotides, the CDR3 is TGTGCCAGCAGTTACCCGGGACAAACGGGCGAGCAGTACTTC.

This clone has just one count. This sequence joins TRBV7-2 and TRBJ2-3; 16 bases are shared with TRBD2. Germline V lookup: CDR1 SGHTA, CDR2 FQGNSA. CDR3 size: 17 residues. The V and J ends lost 5 bases and 7 bases, in that order; junction bases with no gene match: 9. The CDR3 DNA reads as TGTGCCAGCAGCCTGGGACTAGCGGGAGGGCCGGGGAATACGCAGTATTTT. This encodes CASSLGLAGGPGNTQYF.

The chain carries TRBV2 and TRBJ2-3; perhaps TRBD2 as D (5 bases). This CDR3 comprises 18 residues. V was shortened by 7 bases and J by 0 bases, with 23 bases between the two germline ends. The germline CDR1 and CDR2 sequences are SNHLY and FYNNEI. The CDR3 sequence is CASMSDAGAGSSTDTQYF. In nucleotides, the CDR3 is TGTGCCAGCATGAGTGATGCGGGTGCGGGCTCTAGCACAGATACGCAGTATTTT.